This T cell receptor (beta chain) derives from a study of blood T cell repertoires in COVID-19. Study-wide background: Collection of acute and convalescent COVID-19 samples took place in the United States, Italy and Spain. PBMCs, B-cell-depleted T cells, or T cells provided the cDNA or gDNA that made up the material.

In the study's own analysis: Reference gene primer amplification yielded estimated nucleated cell counts. The table came from immunoSEQ multiplex PCR; TCRdb's copy has only in-frame clones and leaves some out. D and trimming were read from the DNA, whereas the V and J calls and clone size are those reported in that table. The data hold about 480,000 clones, with approximately 88% observed a single time. V lost 3 bases and J lost 3, with 8 bases in between. Germline lookup yields CDR1 LNHNV and CDR2 YYDKDF (reference sequence). The CDR3 spans 13 residues. One Seattle source followed patients from active infection through their disease course.

The sequenced sample consisted of peripheral blood. The chain carries TRBV15 and TRBJ1-1; perhaps TRBD1 as D (5 bases). This TCR was recovered from a woman aged 45-60 years with COVID-19, enrolled during active disease. CDR3 loop: CATSSGDYTEAFF. In nucleotides, the CDR3 is TGTGCCACCAGCAGTGGGGACTACACTGAAGCTTTCTTT.